This TCR beta chain was captured in a study of OX40 agonist ivuxolimab in advanced cancers. Germline lookup yields CDR1 SNHLY and CDR2 FYNNEI. V was shortened by 11 bases and J by 8 bases, with 16 bases between the two germline ends. CDR3 length: 12 amino acids. Details on this clone: Its specificity is not known.

TCRdb's copy holds only in-frame clones and misses some; the assay was immunoSEQ multiplex PCR. The data contain approximately 41,000 clones, just under 85% of them singletons. Findings and caveats of the study: In the expanded peripheral T cells, antigen specificity was never determined.

The chain carries TRBV2 and TRBJ2-1; D possibly corresponds to TRBD2 (7 bases). This clonotype was obtained from an adult with an advanced solid tumor such as melanoma, head and neck, liver or kidney cancer. Here the sequenced sample was CD4+ or CD8+ T cells sorted from blood, taken in a trial of the OX40 agonist ivuxolimab. The CDR3 reads CARGAGADEQFF. The CDR3 DNA follows: TGTGCCCGGGGGGCGGGAGCAGATGAGCAGTTCTTC.